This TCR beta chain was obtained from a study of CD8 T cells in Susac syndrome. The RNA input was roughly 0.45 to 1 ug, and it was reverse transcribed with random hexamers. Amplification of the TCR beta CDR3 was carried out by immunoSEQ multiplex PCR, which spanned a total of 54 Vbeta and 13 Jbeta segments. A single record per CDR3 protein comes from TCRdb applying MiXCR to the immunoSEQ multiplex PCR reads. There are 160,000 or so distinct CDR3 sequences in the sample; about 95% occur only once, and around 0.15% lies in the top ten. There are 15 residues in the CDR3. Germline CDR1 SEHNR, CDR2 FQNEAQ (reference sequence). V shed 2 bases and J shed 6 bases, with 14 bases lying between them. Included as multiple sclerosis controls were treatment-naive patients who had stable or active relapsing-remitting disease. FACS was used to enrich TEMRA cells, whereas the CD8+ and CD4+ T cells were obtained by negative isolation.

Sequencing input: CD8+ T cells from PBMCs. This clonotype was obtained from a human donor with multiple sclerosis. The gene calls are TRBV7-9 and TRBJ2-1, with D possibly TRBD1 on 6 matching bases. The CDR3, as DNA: TGTGCCAGCAGCTTACCCAGGGGAAGTGGCAATGAGCAGTTCTTC. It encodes CASSLPRGSGNEQFF.